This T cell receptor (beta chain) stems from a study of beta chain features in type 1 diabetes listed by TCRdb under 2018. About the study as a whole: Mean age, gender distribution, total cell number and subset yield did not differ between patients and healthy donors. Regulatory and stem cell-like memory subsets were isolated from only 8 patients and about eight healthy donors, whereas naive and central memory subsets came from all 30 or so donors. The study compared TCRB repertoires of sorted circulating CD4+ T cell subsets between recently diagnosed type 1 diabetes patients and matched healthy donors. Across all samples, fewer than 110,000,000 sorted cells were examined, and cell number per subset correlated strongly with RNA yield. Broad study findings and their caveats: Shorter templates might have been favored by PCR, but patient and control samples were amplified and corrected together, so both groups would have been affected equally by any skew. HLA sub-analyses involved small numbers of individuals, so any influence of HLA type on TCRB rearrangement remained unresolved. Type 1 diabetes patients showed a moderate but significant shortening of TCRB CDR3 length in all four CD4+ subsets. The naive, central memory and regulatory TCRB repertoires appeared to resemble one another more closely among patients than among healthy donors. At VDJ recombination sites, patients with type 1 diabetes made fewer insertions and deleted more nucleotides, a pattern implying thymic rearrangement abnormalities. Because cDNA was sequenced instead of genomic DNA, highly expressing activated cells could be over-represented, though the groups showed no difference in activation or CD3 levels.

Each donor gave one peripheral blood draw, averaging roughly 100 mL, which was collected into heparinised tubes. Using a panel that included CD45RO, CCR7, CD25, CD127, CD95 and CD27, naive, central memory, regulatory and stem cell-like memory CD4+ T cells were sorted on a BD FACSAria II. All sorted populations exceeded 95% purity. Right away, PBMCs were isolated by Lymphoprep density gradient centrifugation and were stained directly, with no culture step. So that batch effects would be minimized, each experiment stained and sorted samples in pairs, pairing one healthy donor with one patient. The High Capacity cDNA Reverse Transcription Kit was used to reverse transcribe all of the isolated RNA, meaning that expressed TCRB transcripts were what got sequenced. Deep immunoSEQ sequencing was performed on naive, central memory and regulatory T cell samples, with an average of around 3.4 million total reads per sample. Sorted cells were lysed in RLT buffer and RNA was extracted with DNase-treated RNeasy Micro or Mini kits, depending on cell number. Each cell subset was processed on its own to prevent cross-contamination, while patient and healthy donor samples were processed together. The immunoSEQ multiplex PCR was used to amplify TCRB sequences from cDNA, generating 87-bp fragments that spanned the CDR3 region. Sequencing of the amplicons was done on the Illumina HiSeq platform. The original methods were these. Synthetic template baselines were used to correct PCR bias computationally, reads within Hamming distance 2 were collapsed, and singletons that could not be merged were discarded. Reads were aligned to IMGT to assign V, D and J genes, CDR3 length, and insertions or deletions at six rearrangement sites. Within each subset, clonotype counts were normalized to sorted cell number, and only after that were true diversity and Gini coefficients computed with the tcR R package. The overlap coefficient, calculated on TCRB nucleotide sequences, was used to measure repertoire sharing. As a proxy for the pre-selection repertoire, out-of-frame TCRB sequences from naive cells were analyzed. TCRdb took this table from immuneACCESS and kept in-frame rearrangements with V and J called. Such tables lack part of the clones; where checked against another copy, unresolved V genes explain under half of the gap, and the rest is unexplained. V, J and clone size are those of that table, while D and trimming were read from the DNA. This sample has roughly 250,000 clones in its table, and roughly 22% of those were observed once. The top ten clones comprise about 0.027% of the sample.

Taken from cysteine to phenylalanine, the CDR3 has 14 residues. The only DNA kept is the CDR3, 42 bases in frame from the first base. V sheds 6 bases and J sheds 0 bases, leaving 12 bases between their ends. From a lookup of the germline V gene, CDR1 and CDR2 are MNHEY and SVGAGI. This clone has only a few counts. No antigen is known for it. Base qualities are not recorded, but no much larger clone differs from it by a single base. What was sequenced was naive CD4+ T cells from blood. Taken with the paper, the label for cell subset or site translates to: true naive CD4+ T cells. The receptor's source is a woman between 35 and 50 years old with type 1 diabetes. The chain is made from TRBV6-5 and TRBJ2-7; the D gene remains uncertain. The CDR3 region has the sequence CASRLQGLSYEQYF. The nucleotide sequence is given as TGTGCCAGCAGACTACAAGGCCTCTCCTACGAGCAGTACTTC.